Presented here are 18 T cell receptor beta chains from one specimen sequenced in a study of blood T cell repertoires in COVID-19. Libraries were prepared by immunoSEQ multiplex PCR; TCRdb keeps only in-frame clonotypes and omits some of them. The sample yields more than 80,000 clones, about 64% seen once. Sequencing input: peripheral blood. The receptors here all came from a human donor with acute or convalescent COVID-19. The donor label of this sample is uncertain.

This clone was seen more than once but under ten times. This chain uses TRBV12-3 or TRBV12-4 with TRBJ1-2; D gene ambiguous. Trimming left V 7 bases short and J 4 bases short, with 10 bases between. CDR3 length: 12 residues. The chain's CDR3 is CASILSRYGYTF. In DNA, the CDR3 is TGTGCCAGCATCCTATCGCGCTATGGCTACACCTTC.

This chain joins TRBV7-9 and TRBJ1-2, with D possibly being TRBD1 (5 bases). Germline assignment: CDR1 SEHNR and CDR2 FQNEAQ (reference sequence). V lost 1 base to trimming and J lost 8 bases, with 14 bases between them. This CDR3 comprises 14 residues. In DNA, the CDR3 is TGTGCCAGCAGCTTAGGCTACGACAGACAGGGCTACACCTTC. It yields the protein CASSLGYDRQGYTF.

The rearrangement joins TRBV12-5 to TRBJ2-1; a possible D gene is TRBD1 (5 bases). Trimming left V 1 base short and J 9 bases short, with 10 bases between. CDR3 length equals 13 residues. Germline assignment: CDR1 LGHNT and CDR2 FRNRAP. In DNA form, the CDR3 reads TGTGCTAGTGGTTTGGGACAGATCGGTGAGCAGTTCTTC. This gives the protein CASGLGQIGEQFF. Variable domain in full (rest from reference TRBV12-5 and TRBJ2-1): DARVTQTPRHKVTEMGQEVTMRCQPILGHNTVFWYRQTMMQGLELLAYFRNRAPLDDSGMPKDRFSAEMPDATLATLKIQPSEPRDSAVYFCASGLGQIGEQFFGPGTRLTVL.

The chain links TRBV5-1 to TRBJ2-2; TRBD2 aligns across 9 bases. The V segment lost 3 bases and the J segment 6 bases; nucleotides outside the gene matches: 3. CDR1 and CDR2 (germline): SGHRS, YFSETQ. This CDR3 region has 14 residues. CDR3 loop: CASSSQRGAGELFF. The CDR3 region has the DNA TGCGCCAGCAGCTCCCAGCGGGGGGCCGGGGAGCTGTTTTTT.

The CDR3 loop is CASSPIRNTEAFF. The CDR3 DNA follows: TGTGCCAGCAGCCCGATTAGGAACACTGAAGCTTTCTTT. This chain joins TRBV14 and TRBJ1-1; D is ambiguous. Trimming pared 4 bases from V and 1 base from J, leaving 7 bases between. The CDR3 is made up of 13 amino acids. Germline CDR1 and CDR2: SGHDN and FVKESK.

The sample holds a few counts of this clone. The gene calls are TRBV5-1 and TRBJ2-7, with D perhaps matching TRBD2 (6 bases). V lost 0 bases and J lost 6, with 16 bases in between. The CDR3 has 15 residues. The germline V gene has CDR1 SGHRS and CDR2 YFSETQ. CDR3 protein: CASSLAGTHNPEQYF. CDR3 sequence (DNA): TGCGCCAGCAGCTTGGCCGGGACTCACAACCCCGAGCAGTACTTC.

The V gene is TRBV30, the J gene TRBJ1-2, with TRBD1 as a possible D gene (6 bases). This CDR3 has 14 amino acids. V was shortened by 3 bases and J by 5 bases, with 16 bases between the two germline ends. The germline gives CDR1 GTSNPN, CDR2 SVGIG (reference sequence). The CDR3 here is CAWRSSGQDYGYTF. In DNA, the CDR3 is TGTGCCTGGAGGTCGTCGGGACAAGATTATGGCTACACCTTC.

This clone was detected only a few times. Here the CDR3 DNA reads TGCAGCGTTTCGGGACACATGAACACTGAAGCTTTCTTT. It translates to CSVSGHMNTEAFF. The rearrangement uses TRBV29-1 and TRBJ1-1, with D perhaps matching TRBD1 (6 bases). This CDR3 is 13 amino acids long. Trimming cost V 5 bases and J 0 bases, with 10 bases left between them. The germline CDR1 and CDR2 sequences are SQVTM and ANQGSEA.

This chain links TRBV11-2 with TRBJ1-5, with 11 bases aligning to TRBD1. Germline V CDR1 and CDR2: SGHAT, FQNNGV. J lost 2 bases, V lost 5 bases, and 2 bases had no gene match. CDR3 length equals 15 residues. CDR3: CASSRTGGGNQPQHF. In DNA, the CDR3 is TGTGCCAGCAGCCGGACAGGGGGCGGCAATCAGCCCCAGCATTTT.

The V call is TRBV11-2, the J call TRBJ2-7; TRBD2 might be the D (6 bases). Germline-derived CDR1 and CDR2 are SGHAT and FQNNGV. Trimming removed 5 bases from V and 5 bases from J, with 16 bases in between. The CDR3 runs 14 residues. In DNA form, the CDR3 reads TGTGCCAGCAGCACCTGGAGGGTCAGGCACGAGCAGTACTTC. Translation: CASSTWRVRHEQYF. The whole variable domain, filled in from reference TRBV11-2 and TRBJ2-7, reads EAGVAQSPRYKIIEKRQSVAFWCNPISGHATLYWYQQILGQGPKLLIQFQNNGVVDDSQLPKDRFSAERLKGVDSTLKIQPAKLEDSAVYLCASSTWRVRHEQYFGPGTRLTVT.

The genes are TRBV30 and TRBJ2-7, with 10 bases matching TRBD1. The V gene end was trimmed by 2 bases and the J gene end by 3 bases; junction bases not matched to a gene: 10. This CDR3 is 16 amino acids long. Per the germline V gene, CDR1 is GTSNPN and CDR2 is SVGIG (reference sequence). CDR3 DNA sequence: TGTGCCTGGAGTCCTACGTTGGACAGGGGGAACTACGAGCAGTACGTC. Amino acids: CAWSPTLDRGNYEQYV.

The chain joins TRBV6-6 to TRBJ1-1; TRBD1 matches 9 bases. Per the germline V gene, CDR1 is MNHNY and CDR2 is SVGAGI (reference sequence). With V trimmed by 8 bases and J by 3 bases, 4 bases remained unmatched. This CDR3 region has 13 residues. Here the CDR3 DNA reads TGTGCCAGCGGGAGGACAGGGGACACTGAAGCTTTCTTT. This codes for CASGRTGDTEAFF.

The gene calls are TRBV6-1 and TRBJ1-6, with 7 bases matching TRBD1. After removal of 3 bases from V and 9 bases from J, the junction contained 5 bases not matched to a gene. The CDR3 consists of 14 residues. Germline V lookup: CDR1 MNHNS, CDR2 SASEGT. CDR3 in amino acids: CASSDVGQLSPLHF. The DNA of the CDR3 is TGTGCCAGCAGTGATGTGGGACAGCTTTCACCCCTCCACTTT.

In its sample, this clone was seen many times. The rearrangement joins TRBV19 to TRBJ1-5, with 8 bases that match TRBD1. The CDR3 spans 16 residues. The V segment lost 6 bases and the J segment 0 bases; nucleotides outside the gene matches: 7. Germline CDR1 is LNHDA and CDR2 is SQIVND (reference sequence). The DNA for the CDR3 is TGTGCCAGTAGCACGGACAGGGATTATAGCAATCAGCCCCAGCATTTT. This gives the protein CASSTDRDYSNQPQHF.

The V call is TRBV28, the J call TRBJ2-2; 9 nucleotides agree with TRBD2. Losses at the gene ends were 7 bases for V and 7 bases for J; bases not matched to a gene: 16. The CDR3 is 17 amino acids. CDR1 is MDHEN and CDR2 is SYDVKM in the germline V gene. CDR3 bases: TGTGCCAGCACCATAGGTGCGCGGGGGGGCTGGAACGGGGAGCTGTTTTTT. Amino acids: CASTIGARGGWNGELFF.

This chain joins TRBV12-3 or TRBV12-4 and TRBJ1-2; TRBD1 matches at 7 bases. The CDR3 is 11 amino acids. The ends lost 6 bases at V and 8 bases at J; junction bases unmatched: 3. The CDR3 coding sequence is TGTGCCAGCAGCGACAGGGTAGGCTACACCTTC. Amino acids: CASSDRVGYTF.

This chain joins TRBV7-9 and TRBJ2-1; no reliable D call. The CDR3 consists of 14 residues. The germline V and J ends were trimmed by 5 bases and 0 bases, with 8 bases remaining between them. CDR1 is SEHNR and CDR2 is FQNEAQ in the germline V gene (reference sequence). CDR3 region: CASSDFSSYNEQFF. For the CDR3, the DNA is TGTGCCAGCAGCGACTTCAGCTCCTACAATGAGCAGTTCTTC.

In nucleotides, the CDR3 is TGTGCCAGCAGTTATAGAATCGCTACAGATACGCAGTATTTT. Its translation is CASSYRIATDTQYF. The chain joins TRBV6-5 to TRBJ2-3; unclear D gene. CDR3 length: 14 residues. The germline V and J ends were trimmed by 3 bases and 3 bases, with 10 bases remaining between them. Germline CDR1 is MNHEY and CDR2 is SVGAGI.